These 27 T cell receptor beta chains originate from one sample sequenced in a study of shared clonotypes between healthy human individuals. Generated by immunoSEQ multiplex PCR, the TCRdb table keeps only in-frame clones and is missing some. The table shows about a million clones, with 70% to 85% occurring only once. What was sequenced was memory CD4+ T cells from PBMCs. Subset specified: CD45RA-negative fraction. These receptors originate from a young man in good health. Some clones in this sample may be carry-over from other donors' samples.

The V and J genes are TRBV4-2 and TRBJ2-2; 11 bases match TRBD1. Germline V gene lookup returns CDR1 LGHNA and CDR2 YNFKEQ. After removal of 2 bases from V and 5 bases from J, the junction contained 7 bases not matched to a gene. The CDR3 runs 17 residues. The CDR3 sequence: CASSQQPGQGGTGELFF. The CDR3 DNA reads as TGTGCCAGCAGCCAACAACCGGGACAGGGGGGGACCGGGGAGCTGTTTTTT.

J is TRBJ2-5 and V is TRBV2; D is unclear. The CDR3 runs 14 residues. In germline, CDR1 is SNHLY, CDR2 FYNNEI. V gave up 1 base and J gave up 2 bases, with 8 bases separating them. Written as DNA, the CDR3 is TGTGCCAGCAGTGAAGATTGGTTTCAAGAGACCCAGTACTTC. Residues: CASSEDWFQETQYF.

The chain is built from TRBV6-4 and TRBJ1-2; D not resolved. The CDR3 sequence is 11 residues long. The V end lost 2 bases, the J end lost 10 bases, and 8 bases lay between the germline ends. Germline values: CDR1 MRHNA, CDR2 SNTAGT. Here the CDR3 reads CASSDNEIYTF. In DNA form, the CDR3 reads TGTGCCAGCAGTGACAATGAAATCTACACCTTC.

V is TRBV7-3 and J is TRBJ2-5; D possibly uses TRBD1 or TRBD2 (5 bases each). The CDR3 spans 14 residues. The V end lost 5 bases, the J end lost 5 bases, and 15 bases lay between the germline ends. Germline values: CDR1 SGHTA, CDR2 FQGTGA. Written as DNA, the CDR3 is TGTGCCAGCAGCCTGGTGGGGGTTGGGGAGACCCAGTACTTC. This sequence encodes CASSLVGVGETQYF.

The V call is TRBV28, the J call TRBJ2-5, with 8 positions matching TRBD1. The J call may be faulty, since TRBJ2-7 better matches the DNA end. The CDR3 spans 14 residues. Germline V gene data show CDR1 as MDHEN and CDR2 as SYDVKM. The CDR3 bases are TGTGCCACCTCCGGACAGGGCCCTAACTACGAGCAGTACTTC. It translates to CATSGQGPNYEQYF.

Turning to this clone: This likely reflects a read error, since a far larger clone is one base away. The same CDR3 also results from other DNA sequences found in this sample. This sequence joins TRBV18 and TRBJ2-7, with unresolved D. The CDR3 extends over 13 amino acids. Germline V lookup: CDR1 KGHSH, CDR2 LQKENI. Between the trimmed V and J ends, which lost 2 bases and 2 bases, there was a span of 7 bases. The CDR3 region is CASSPGGTYEQYF. The CDR3 nucleotides are TGTGCCAGCTCACCAGGCGGAACCTACGAGCAGTACTTC.

V is TRBV30 and J is TRBJ1-5; weak D call: TRBD1 (6 bases). CDR3 length: 15 amino acids. Looked up from germline, CDR1 is GTSNPN and CDR2 is SVGIG (reference sequence). The V gene lost 0 bases and the J gene lost 7 bases, with 16 bases spanning the gap. CDR3 DNA sequence: TGTGCCTGGAGTGTATGGGGCGGGGGCCAGCAGCCCCAGCATTTT. It encodes CAWSVWGGGQQPQHF.

J is TRBJ1-2 and V is TRBV27, with 8 bases identical to TRBD1. The CDR3 extends over 14 amino acids. Germline CDR1 MNHEY, CDR2 SMNVEV (reference sequence). V lost 6 bases to trimming and J lost 6 bases; unmatched junction nucleotides: 9. CDR3 in DNA: TGTGCCAGCAGGGGAAGGACAGGGTACGATGGCTACACCTTC. Its translation: CASRGRTGYDGYTF.

This rearrangement joins TRBV29-1 to TRBJ1-1; tentatively, D is TRBD1 (6 bases). The germline CDR1 and CDR2 sequences are SQVTM and ANQGSEA. V was clipped by 4 bases and J by 1 base, with 10 bases between them. The CDR3 sequence is 13 residues long. CDR3 sequence reads: CSVAGQQNTEAFF. In DNA, the CDR3 is TGCAGCGTTGCCGGACAGCAGAACACTGAAGCTTTCTTT.

The chain recombines TRBV28 with TRBJ2-3; TRBD1 is a possible D gene (6 bases). CDR1 is MDHEN, CDR2 SYDVKM, per germline. The CDR3 sequence is 14 residues long. Trimming took off 10 bases at V and 3 bases at J, with 17 bases between the two ends. In DNA form, the CDR3 reads TGTGCCAATGGGGGCAGGGGTGAAACAGATACGCAGTATTTT. It encodes CANGGRGETDTQYF.

The genes are TRBV11-2 and TRBJ1-3, with 7 nucleotides matching TRBD1. The CDR3 covers 14 residues. Germline CDR1 reads SGHAT; CDR2 reads FQNNGV. The V segment lost 4 bases and the J segment 3 bases; nucleotides outside the gene matches: 3. CDR3 in DNA: TGTGCCAGCAGCTCCGACAGGGTTGGAAACACCATATATTTT. It yields the protein CASSSDRVGNTIYF.

The rearrangement uses TRBV20-1 and TRBJ2-7; D gene unclear. The CDR3 has 11 amino acids. CDR1 and CDR2 (germline): DFQATT, SNEGSKA (reference sequence). V lost 1 base and J lost 6, with 7 bases in between. For the CDR3, the DNA is TGCAGTGCTAGAGGGCACAGCGAGCAGTACTTC. It is translated as CSARGHSEQYF.

This chain links TRBV14 with TRBJ1-2; D may be TRBD1 (6 bases). The length of the CDR3 is 13 residues. V was cut by 6 bases and J by 4 bases, with 12 bases left in between. CDR1 and CDR2 from the germline V gene are SGHDN and FVKESK. Here the CDR3 reads CASSQGPAYGYTF. CDR3 bases: TGTGCCAGCAGTCAGGGGCCTGCCTATGGCTACACCTTC.

The rearrangement links TRBV7-2 to TRBJ2-7, with D tentatively TRBD2 (5 bases). This CDR3 has 14 amino acids. Trimming shortened V by 4 bases and J by 6 bases, and 16 bases separated the two germline ends. CDR1 is SGHTA, CDR2 FQGNSA, per germline. The CDR3 spells CASSSRAGGGEQYF. Here the CDR3 DNA reads TGTGCCAGCAGCTCCCGGGCGGGTGGCGGCGAGCAGTACTTC.

The V and J genes are TRBV18 and TRBJ2-5; D may be TRBD2 (5 bases). The CDR3 has 15 residues. The germline V and J ends were trimmed by 2 bases and 2 bases, with 12 bases remaining between them. Germline CDR1 KGHSH, CDR2 LQKENI. The CDR3 spells CASSPGQAEQETQYF. In DNA form, the CDR3 reads TGTGCCAGCTCACCAGGTCAAGCGGAACAAGAGACCCAGTACTTC.

V gene TRBV28 combines with J gene TRBJ2-7, with D perhaps TRBD1 (6 bases). Germline CDR1 MDHEN, CDR2 SYDVKM. Trimming took 7 bases from V and 1 from J, leaving 14 bases between them. The CDR3 runs 14 residues. CDR3 residues: CASTSPGTSYEQYF. For the CDR3, the DNA is TGTGCCAGCACCTCCCCCGGGACATCCTACGAGCAGTACTTC.

This chain connects TRBV10-3 to TRBJ1-5, with D possibly being TRBD1 (5 bases). Trimming cost V 4 bases and J 4 bases, with 8 bases left between them. In germline, CDR1 is ENHRY, CDR2 SYGVKD. The CDR3 has 13 amino acids. CDR3 DNA: TGTGCCATCAGTGTTCGGGGGAATCAGCCCCAGCATTTT. Translating gives CAISVRGNQPQHF.

The J gene is TRBJ2-3, the V gene TRBV9; the D gene is possibly TRBD1 (6 bases). CDR1 and CDR2 from the germline V gene are SGDLS and YYNGEE. The CDR3 is made up of 14 amino acids. V was cut by 4 bases and J by 4 bases, with 13 bases left in between. CDR3 nucleotide sequence: TGTGCCAGCAGCCCCACAGGACAGCCAGATACGCAGTATTTT. Its translation is CASSPTGQPDTQYF.

V gene TRBV28 combines with J gene TRBJ2-1; TRBD1 or TRBD2 may be the D gene (6 bases each). This CDR3 comprises 13 residues. V was pared by 3 bases and J by 16 bases, with 19 bases between. Germline lookup yields CDR1 MDHEN and CDR2 SYDVKM. The CDR3: CASSLLGGPGCFF. CDR3 DNA sequence: TGTGCCAGCAGTTTGTTGGGGGGCCCAGGGTGTTTCTTC.

The rearrangement joins TRBV28 to TRBJ2-6, with D perhaps matching TRBD1 or TRBD2 (5 bases each). V dropped 7 bases and J dropped 1 base, with 11 bases sitting between them. CDR1 and CDR2 from the germline V gene are MDHEN and SYDVKM. There are 15 residues in the CDR3. The CDR3 region has the DNA TGTGCCAGCAATATGGGGGTATCTGGGGCCAACGTCCTGACTTTC. Protein sequence: CASNMGVSGANVLTF.

This clone was seen a single time. This sample includes further DNA sequences coding for the same CDR3. The chain couples TRBV28 to TRBJ1-1; 8 bases map to TRBD1. Germline CDR1 reads MDHEN; CDR2 reads SYDVKM. Unmatched junction bases numbered 5, after V lost 4 bases and J lost 4 bases. The CDR3 runs to 14 residues. CDR3 sequence: CASSSPGTGTEAFF. The CDR3 DNA is TGTGCCAGCAGTTCCCCGGGGACAGGCACTGAAGCTTTCTTT.

The chain joins TRBV6-5 to TRBJ2-1; no clear D. The V gene lost 5 bases and the J gene lost 3 bases, with 14 bases spanning the gap. The germline gives CDR1 MNHEY, CDR2 SVGAGI. This CDR3 spans 15 amino acids. Here the CDR3 DNA reads TGTGCCAGCAGTAAACGGCAGTTTAGCTACAATGAGCAGTTCTTC. Translation: CASSKRQFSYNEQFF.

The chain recombines TRBV29-1 with TRBJ2-1; TRBD1 matches at 7 bases. Trimming at V came to 7 bases and at J to 4 bases, leaving 13 bases not matched to a gene. Germline lookup yields CDR1 SQVTM and CDR2 ANQGSEA. The CDR3 spans 15 residues. Here the CDR3 reads CSGYPDRSPYNEQFF. CDR3 nucleotide sequence: TGCAGCGGATATCCGGACAGGAGCCCATACAATGAGCAGTTCTTC.

This clone has just one count. The gene calls are TRBV6-1 and TRBJ2-7, with 7 nucleotides matching TRBD2. Per germline, CDR1 MNHNS and CDR2 SASEGT. The CDR3 is made up of 15 amino acids. V shed 7 bases and J 1 base; nucleotides not matched to a gene: 10. The CDR3 DNA reads TGTGCCAGCAACCTAAGCGGGACCGCTTCCTACGAGCAGTACTTC. Protein product: CASNLSGTASYEQYF.

The rearrangement links TRBV7-3 to TRBJ2-3; 9 nucleotides line up with TRBD1. CDR3 length: 15 residues. J was trimmed by 4 bases and V by 5 bases; bases with no gene match: 7. Germline V gene data show CDR1 as SGHTA and CDR2 as FQGTGA. CDR3 residues: CASSENTGGADTQYF. The CDR3 DNA reads as TGTGCCAGCAGCGAGAACACAGGGGGCGCAGATACGCAGTATTTT.

This chain links TRBV11-2 with TRBJ1-1; no reliable D call. This CDR3 has 11 amino acids. Germline lookup yields CDR1 SGHAT and CDR2 FQNNGV. Between the trimmed V and J ends, which lost 6 bases and 5 bases, there was a span of 7 bases. The CDR3 spells CASRGGTEAFF. The CDR3 coding sequence is TGTGCCAGCAGGGGAGGGACTGAAGCTTTCTTT.

The chain joins TRBV28 to TRBJ1-5, with D perhaps TRBD1 (6 bases). Germline V gives CDR1 MDHEN, CDR2 SYDVKM. With 2 bases removed from V and 6 bases from J, the gap between germline ends came to 14 bases. The CDR3 spans 15 residues. DNA of the CDR3: TGTGCCAGCAGTTTACGGAACAGGGCTTTTCAGCCCCAGCATTTT. Translation: CASSLRNRAFQPQHF.